The 19 T cell receptor beta chains listed next were all sequenced from one sample in a study of T cells expressing NK-cell markers. TCRdb processed the 5' RACE reads again and assigns one entry to each CDR3 protein, with no DNA. The sample totals a few hundred thousand distinct CDR3 sequences; its top ten clones hold 5.2%. Sequencing was performed on blood T cells: a sorted CD56 or NKG2C T cell subset, CD4+ or CD8+ T cells, or bulk PBMC T cells (not recorded which). These receptors were obtained from a man aged 18-69 years in good health.

The chain combines TRBV5-4 with TRBJ2-3; TCRdb's D call, TRBD1, is unchecked because there is no DNA. The CDR3 runs 16 residues. Per the germline V gene, CDR1 is SGHNT and CDR2 is YYREEE (reference sequence). CDR3 sequence reads: CASSLAGRQGRDTQYF. Variable domain in full (rest from reference TRBV5-4 and TRBJ2-3): ETGVTQSPTHLIKTRGQQVTLRCSSQSGHNTVSWYQQALGQGPQFIFQYYREEENGRGNFPPRFSGLQFPNYSSELNVNALELDDSALYLCASSLAGRQGRDTQYFGPGTRLTVL.

The gene calls are TRBV5-1 and TRBJ1-5. Germline-derived CDR1 and CDR2 are SGHRS and YFSETQ. The CDR3 totals 14 residues. The CDR3 region is CASRPGPSNQPQHF. The full variable domain, with the rest looked up from reference TRBV5-1 and TRBJ1-5, is KAGVTQTPRYLIKTRGQQVTLSCSPISGHRSVSWYQQTPGQGLQFLFEYFSETQRNKGNFPGRFSGRQFSNSRSEMNVSTLELGDSALYLCASRPGPSNQPQHFGDGTRLSIL.

This chain joins TRBV12-3 or TRBV12-4 and TRBJ1-5; TCRdb indicates TRBD1, and absent DNA this call remains unverified. The CDR3 loop spans 14 amino acids. The chain's CDR3 is CASSFARANQPQHF.

The chain has TRBV7-8 and TRBJ2-5; absent DNA, TCRdb's TRBD1 call cannot be checked. The CDR3 runs to 13 residues. Germline V gene sequence: CDR1 SGHVS, CDR2 FQNEAQ. This chain's CDR3 is CASRLRGQETQYF.

The V and J genes are TRBV2 and TRBJ2-3. Germline assignment: CDR1 SNHLY and CDR2 FYNNEI. The CDR3 is 15 amino acids. CDR3 protein: CASSLEALSTDTQYF.

The chain has TRBV6-5 and TRBJ1-3; TCRdb picks TRBD1, but there is no DNA to check that call. CDR3 length: 18 residues. Germline loops: CDR1 MNHEY, CDR2 SVGAGI. CDR3 amino acids: CASSYVAGTGGRKNTIYF.

This chain uses TRBV15 with TRBJ2-7. Germline CDR1 and CDR2: LNHNV and YYDKDF (reference sequence). CDR3 length equals 16 residues. The CDR3 here is CATSRGYGSSSYEQYF.

The chain employs TRBV29-1 and TRBJ2-3; TCRdb picks TRBD1, but there is no DNA to check that call. Germline CDR1 is SQVTM and CDR2 is ANQGSEA. This CDR3 region has 15 residues. This CDR3 is CSVNSRDRVGDTQYF.

The CDR3 loop is CASSPLGGQSSYNEQFF. The rearrangement uses TRBV7-8 and TRBJ2-1; TCRdb calls TRBD1, which cannot be checked without DNA. Germline V gene sequence: CDR1 SGHVS, CDR2 FQNEAQ. This CDR3 has 17 amino acids.

This sequence joins TRBV5-1 and TRBJ1-1; without DNA, the TCRdb call of TRBD1 cannot be checked. The CDR3 consists of 16 residues. Germline CDR1 and CDR2: SGHRS and YFSETQ. This CDR3 reads CASSLRPQGSNTEAFF.

The chain couples TRBV2 to TRBJ1-2. The germline V gene has CDR1 SNHLY and CDR2 FYNNEI. This CDR3 is 13 amino acids long. The CDR3 sequence is CASREGHPYGYTF.

The chain joins TRBV4-2 to TRBJ1-1. The CDR3 covers 15 residues. Germline CDR1 reads LGHNA; CDR2 reads YNFKEQ. The CDR3 here is CASSQGVGKNTEAFF.

CDR3 protein: CASSPTGGLVTYEQYF. V usage is TRBV18 and J usage is TRBJ2-7; TCRdb reports TRBD1, a call that lacks DNA to check it against. The CDR3 runs to 16 residues. Germline V gene data show CDR1 as KGHSH and CDR2 as LQKENI.

The chain is built from TRBV29-1 and TRBJ2-3. CDR1 and CDR2 from the germline V gene are SQVTM and ANQGSEA. The CDR3 loop spans 11 amino acids. CDR3 sequence: CSVVYRDTQYF.

This chain connects TRBV6-5 to TRBJ1-1. Germline CDR1 MNHEY, CDR2 SVGAGI. This CDR3 region has 12 residues. The CDR3 reads CASREGTQEAFF.

This rearrangement joins TRBV11-2 to TRBJ2-1; absent DNA, TCRdb's TRBD1 call cannot be checked. CDR3 size: 17 residues. Germline V lookup: CDR1 SGHAT, CDR2 FQNNGV. CDR3 loop: CASSLRGEAAAHNEQFF.

V is TRBV7-9 and J is TRBJ1-6. The germline V gene encodes CDR1 SEHNR and CDR2 FQNEAQ (reference sequence). The CDR3 extends over 12 amino acids. The chain's CDR3 is CASSRGGSPLHF. Together with reference TRBV7-9 and TRBJ1-6, the CDR3 gives the full variable domain: DTGVSQNPRHKITKRGQNVTFRCDPISEHNRLYWYRQTLGQGPEFLTYFQNEAQLEKSRLLSDRFSAERPKGSFSTLEIQRTEQGDSAMYLCASSRGGSPLHFGNGTRLTVT.

This chain links TRBV3-1 with TRBJ1-2; lacking DNA, the TRBD1 call made by TCRdb goes unchecked. Germline CDR1 reads LGHDT; CDR2 reads YNNKEL (reference sequence). The CDR3 totals 15 residues. The CDR3 spells CASSQDSVQGPGYTF.

The rearrangement uses TRBV4-1 and TRBJ2-4; the TRBD1 assignment by TCRdb is unverifiable without DNA. The CDR3 totals 16 residues. Germline CDR1 MGHRA, CDR2 YSYEKL. The CDR3 is CASSQAGAGDRNIQYF.